This T cell receptor beta chain was sequenced during a study of blood T cell repertoires in COVID-19. Sequencing used immunoSEQ multiplex PCR; TCRdb keeps in-frame clones, though not all of them. This table holds 120,000 to 150,000 clones, approximately 86% found once. The germline V gene encodes CDR1 KGHSH and CDR2 LQKENI. The CDR3 runs 15 residues. V lost 6 bases, J lost 4 bases, and 15 bases lay in between. Sequenced sample: peripheral blood. The source is a woman in her thirties or forties with active or convalescent COVID-19. The chain couples TRBV18 to TRBJ1-4, with D possibly being TRBD1 (5 bases). Here the CDR3 reads CASSRHRGNNEKLFF. CDR3 DNA: TGTGCCAGCTCGCGCCACCGGGGGAATAATGAAAAACTGTTTTTT.